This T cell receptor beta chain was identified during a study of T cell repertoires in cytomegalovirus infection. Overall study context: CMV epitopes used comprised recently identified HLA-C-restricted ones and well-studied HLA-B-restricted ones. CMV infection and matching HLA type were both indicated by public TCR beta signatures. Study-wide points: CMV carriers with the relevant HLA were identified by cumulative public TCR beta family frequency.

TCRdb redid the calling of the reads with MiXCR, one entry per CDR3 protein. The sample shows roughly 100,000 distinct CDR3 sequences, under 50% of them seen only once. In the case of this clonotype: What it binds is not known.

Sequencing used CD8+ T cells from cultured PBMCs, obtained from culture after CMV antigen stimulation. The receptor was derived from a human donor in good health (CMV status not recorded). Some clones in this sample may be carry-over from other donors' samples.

The CDR3: CASSFGGEQFF. For the CDR3, the DNA is TGTGCCAGCAGTTTCGGGGGTGAGCAGTTCTTC. The chain uses TRBV12-3 or TRBV12-4 and TRBJ2-1; weak D call: TRBD2 (6 bases). Deletions cut 3 bases from V and 9 bases from J, with 6 bases between. The CDR3 consists of 11 residues.